The 13 T cell receptor beta chains below all came from one sample that was sequenced in a study of blood T cell repertoires in COVID-19. Only in-frame clones appear in the TCRdb table, and some are missing; sequencing was by immunoSEQ multiplex PCR. Altogether approximately 240,000 clones are present, more than 80% being singletons, with the ten largest covering about 3.5%. The sequenced sample consisted of PBMCs or T cells enriched from blood (not recorded which). The receptors shown here come from a woman between 18 and 29 years old in a cohort exposed to, infected with or recovered from COVID-19 (not recorded which).

This clone appeared once. The chain couples TRBV19 to TRBJ1-5; no reliable D call. V shed 3 bases and J shed 4 bases, with 7 bases lying between them. CDR3 length: 13 residues. Germline CDR1 and CDR2: LNHDA and SQIVND (reference sequence). The CDR3 coding sequence is TGTGCCAGTAGTATGGCCACAAATCAGCCCCAGCATTTT. Residues: CASSMATNQPQHF.

V usage is TRBV11-2 and J usage is TRBJ2-3; 10 bases are shared with TRBD1. V trimming: 4 bases; J trimming: 4 bases; junction bases outside the gene matches: 5. This CDR3 region has 15 residues. Looked up from germline, CDR1 is SGHAT and CDR2 is FQNNGV. CDR3 residues: CASSSGTGAPDTQYF. The CDR3 DNA follows: TGTGCCAGCAGCTCCGGGACAGGGGCCCCAGATACGCAGTATTTT. Full variable domain (remainder filled in from reference TRBV11-2 and TRBJ2-3): EAGVAQSPRYKIIEKRQSVAFWCNPISGHATLYWYQQILGQGPKLLIQFQNNGVVDDSQLPKDRFSAERLKGVDSTLKIQPAKLEDSAVYLCASSSGTGAPDTQYFGPGTRLTVL.

The genes are TRBV5-6 and TRBJ2-2; TRBD2 agrees at 7 bases. Germline trimming cut 0 bases from V and 5 bases from J; bases unmatched to any gene: 10. This CDR3 spans 17 amino acids. Germline V gives CDR1 SGHDT, CDR2 YYEEEE. The DNA for the CDR3 is TGTGCCAGCAGCTTGGCCAAAGGCGGGAGAGGGACCGGGGAGCTGTTTTTT. It is translated as CASSLAKGGRGTGELFF. Combining the CDR3 with reference TRBV5-6 and TRBJ2-2 gives the whole variable domain DAGVTQSPTHLIKTRGQQVTLRCSPKSGHDTVSWYQQALGQGPQFIFQYYEEEERQRGNFPDRFSGHQFPNYSSELNVNALLLGDSALYLCASSLAKGGRGTGELFFGEGSRLTVL.

The chain has TRBV7-2 and TRBJ2-7, with D perhaps TRBD2 (6 bases). This CDR3 has 14 residues. Trimming took off 5 bases at V and 9 bases at J, with 20 bases between the two ends. The germline V gene encodes CDR1 SGHTA and CDR2 FQGNSA. The CDR3 is CASSPTWDSSRQYF. The DNA for the CDR3 is TGTGCCAGCAGCCCCACTTGGGACTCCTCCAGGCAGTACTTC.

This clone has only one observation. The chain joins TRBV3-1 (or the pseudogene TRBV3-2) to TRBJ2-7, with D maybe TRBD2 (7 bases). The CDR3 runs 14 residues. The V end lost 4 bases, the J end lost 2 bases, and 12 bases lay between the germline ends. Germline loops: CDR1 LGHDT, CDR2 YNNKEL (reference sequence). The DNA of the CDR3 is TGTGCCAGCAGCCGGGAGGGGGGGGCCTACGAGCAGTACTTC. Residues: CASSREGGAYEQYF.

This sequence joins TRBV3-1 (or the pseudogene TRBV3-2) and TRBJ1-4; D gene ambiguous. Germline V CDR1 and CDR2: LGHDT, YNNKEL (reference sequence). Trimming cost V 4 bases and J 5 bases, with 11 bases left between them. The CDR3 runs 14 residues. CDR3 region: CASSLRGGNEKLFF. The CDR3 nucleotides read TGTGCCAGCAGCCTTCGGGGAGGAAATGAAAAACTGTTTTTT.

The chain links TRBV5-4 to TRBJ2-3, with 7 bases matching TRBD2. J lost 4 bases, V lost 4 bases, and 9 bases had no gene match. The CDR3 has 15 amino acids. Germline loops: CDR1 SGHNT, CDR2 YYREEE (reference sequence). CDR3 in DNA: TGTGCCAGCAGCGGCGGGGGTCAGGAGGCAGATACGCAGTATTTT. The encoded protein is CASSGGGQEADTQYF.

The V call is TRBV6-7, the J call TRBJ1-6, with D perhaps matching TRBD1 (5 bases). TRBV6-7 is noted as an ORF with a role that remains uncertain. This CDR3 has 15 residues. V was cut by 2 bases and J by 7 bases, with 12 bases left in between. CDR3 amino acids: CASSYSQGKNSPLHF. In nucleotides, the CDR3 is TGTGCCAGCAGTTACAGTCAGGGTAAGAATTCACCCCTCCACTTT.

The rearrangement joins TRBV7-9 to TRBJ1-1, with D uncertain. V lost 2 bases, J lost 7 bases, and 8 bases lay in between. The CDR3 length is 12 residues. Germline V gives CDR1 SEHNR, CDR2 FQNEAQ (reference sequence). The chain's CDR3 is CASSLTGSEAFF. The CDR3 DNA follows: TGTGCCAGCAGCTTAACTGGGAGTGAAGCTTTCTTT. The full variable domain, in which reference TRBV7-9 and TRBJ1-1 provide the parts outside the CDR3, is DTGVSQNPRHKITKRGQNVTFRCDPISEHNRLYWYRQTLGQGPEFLTYFQNEAQLEKSRLLSDRFSAERPKGSFSTLEIQRTEQGDSAMYLCASSLTGSEAFFGQGTRLTVV.

The chain is built from TRBV10-3 and TRBJ1-1, with TRBD1 as a possible D gene (6 bases). Per germline, CDR1 ENHRY and CDR2 SYGVKD. This CDR3 contains 14 residues. With 7 bases removed from V and 1 base from J, the gap between germline ends came to 13 bases. The CDR3 protein is CAINSGASNTEAFF. The CDR3, as DNA: TGTGCCATCAACTCAGGGGCCTCGAACACTGAAGCTTTCTTT.

CDR3 sequence: CASSGQDNEQFF. CDR3 sequence (DNA): TGTGCCAGTAGTGGGCAGGACAATGAGCAGTTCTTC. The V gene is TRBV19, the J gene TRBJ2-1; D uncertain. CDR3 size: 12 residues. The germline V gene has CDR1 LNHDA and CDR2 SQIVND (reference sequence). The V gene lost 5 bases and the J gene lost 5 bases, with 7 bases spanning the gap.

The sample holds one count of this clone. This chain joins TRBV18 and TRBJ1-2, with D possibly matching TRBD1 (5 bases). The CDR3 is 16 amino acids. V shed 3 bases and J shed 8 bases, with 22 bases lying between them. CDR1 and CDR2 (germline): KGHSH, LQKENI. The CDR3 region has the DNA TGTGCCAGCTCACCGATGGGGTCGGAGTGGGCAGGGGGCTACACCTTC. Translating gives CASSPMGSEWAGGYTF. The full variable domain, rest sourced from reference TRBV18 and TRBJ1-2, is NAGVMQNPRHLVRRRGQEARLRCSPMKGHSHVYWYRQLPEEGLKFMVYLQKENIIDESGMPKERFSAEFPKEGPSILRIQQVVRGDSAAYFCASSPMGSEWAGGYTFGSGTRLTVV.

This clone has a single count. One end of the junction fails to match germline, which may point to a read error. This chain uses TRBV7-9 with TRBJ2-7; 10 positions agree with TRBD1. From germline, CDR1 is SEHNR and CDR2 FQNEAQ (reference sequence). The CDR3 covers 15 residues. The CDR3 DNA sequence: TGTGCCAGCAGCTTAGAGGGGGCGACAGGGGGCGAGGAGTACTTC. The encoded protein is CASSLEGATGGEEYF.